This TCR beta chain is drawn from a study of blood T cell repertoires in COVID-19 (TCRdb year 2020). Broadly, across the study: The collaborator samples originated in the United States, Italy and Spain and spanned the acute and convalescent phases of COVID-19. The samples were drawn from the first 160 participants of the ongoing ImmuneRACE study and from over 950 subjects provided by 6 global collaborators. The material from the prospective study consisted of cDNA or gDNA derived from T cells, B-cell-depleted T cells, or PBMCs. Deeply sampled blood TCRbeta repertoires from subjects exposed to, actively infected with, or recovered from COVID-19 were included in the dataset. The repertoires were released in a freely available public database intended as a resource for research on the immune response to SARS-CoV-2. Nearly every sample came with metadata listing a de-identified subject ID, COVID-19 status, age in years and sex. Where available, HLA class I and class II types were taken from metadata supplied by the sample provider and were not determined by assay-based typing. General conclusions and limits of the study: The quantity of clinical and demographic metadata differed by source and by participant and was supplied without curation.

Notes on this clone: Its antigen is still unknown. Qualities for individual bases were not recorded, and no much larger clone is one base off.

Whole blood was collected in K2EDTA tubes by collaborating institutions according to the institutions' own protocols. For TCRbeta analysis, collaborators shipped samples in one of three forms: frozen whole blood, isolated PBMCs, or DNA extracted from either of those sample types. TCRbeta CDR3 regions were amplified from genomic DNA using the immunoSEQ Assay, a bias-controlled multiplex PCR. The published analysis was carried out like this. Within the assay, amplification of reference gene primers was used to estimate how many nucleated cells each sample contained. To quantify the absolute abundance of each unique TCRbeta CDR3 rearrangement, sequence reads were collapsed and filtered. Productive Simpson clonality was computed per sample as the square root of Simpson's diversity index over productive rearrangements. The table comes from immuneACCESS by way of TCRdb, which keeps in-frame sequences with V and J called. Part of the clones is missing from these tables; in studies checked, under half for an unresolved V gene and the rest for unknown reasons. That table supplies the V and J calls and clone size; D and trimming were determined from the DNA. This sample holds 210,000 or so clones; around 90% were observed only once. Approximately 6.7% of the sample is taken by the ten largest.

The receptor comes from a man between 35 and 55 years old with acute or convalescent COVID-19. Sequences were obtained from peripheral blood.

The DNA reads as follows: TGCGCCAGCAGCCCGACTAGCGGGGTCTACAATGAGCAGTTCTTC. Its protein is CASSPTSGVYNEQFF. Here the chain combines TRBV5-1 and TRBJ2-1, with 11 central nucleotides matching TRBD2. As encoded in the germline V gene, CDR1 is SGHRS while CDR2 is YFSETQ. The CDR3 has 15 amino acids, counting the end cysteine and phenylalanine. The DNA shown is the 45-base CDR3, in frame from base 1. V is cut back by 4 bases and J by 3 bases, with 3 bases in the junction unmatched.